What follows are 10 T cell receptor beta chains derived from one specimen sequenced in a study of monozygotic twins with inflammatory bowel disease (dated by TCRdb to about 2019). Library preparation employed 5' RACE. These reads were obtained on an Illumina HiSeq 2500. Based on TCRdb reprocessing of the reads, there is one entry per CDR3 protein sequence, and DNA is missing. This sample's table has entries for about 420,000 distinct CDR3 sequences. 2.4% of the sample is taken by the ten largest. Sequencing was carried out using blood. All receptors come from a human donor with ulcerative colitis or Crohn's disease, or a healthy co-twin of an affected twin (not recorded which).

The chain has TRBV6-1 and TRBJ2-1; no DNA is available, so the TRBD1 call from TCRdb remains unchecked. CDR3 length equals 15 residues. Germline CDR1 and CDR2: MNHNS and SASEGT. The CDR3 here is CASSEIAGANNEQFF.

The chain couples TRBV12-3 or TRBV12-4 to TRBJ2-6. The CDR3 extends over 17 amino acids. Here the CDR3 reads CATLNRAASPGANVLTF.

The chain has TRBV4-3 and TRBJ1-3. The germline V gene encodes CDR1 LGHNA and CDR2 YSLEER. This CDR3 contains 13 residues. The CDR3 here is CASSQDRGNTIYF.

The genes are TRBV3-1 and TRBJ2-7; absent DNA, TCRdb's TRBD2 call cannot be checked. Per the germline V gene, CDR1 is LGHDT and CDR2 is YNNKEL (reference sequence). CDR3 size: 16 residues. This CDR3 reads CASSPLQRLAGGEQYF.

The V and J genes are TRBV7-9 and TRBJ1-2; TCRdb's D call, TRBD1, is unchecked because there is no DNA. The germline V gene encodes CDR1 SEHNR and CDR2 FQNEAQ (reference sequence). This CDR3 comprises 15 residues. CDR3 loop: CASSLEVQGYYGYTF.

The V and J genes are TRBV9 and TRBJ1-6; TCRdb picks TRBD1, but there is no DNA to check that call. Germline values: CDR1 SGDLS, CDR2 YYNGEE. CDR3 length equals 13 residues. The CDR3 loop reads CASSVVGDSPLHF. Filled out from reference TRBV9 and TRBJ1-6, the complete variable domain reads DSGVTQTPKHLITATGQRVTLRCSPRSGDLSVYWYQQSLDQGLQFLIQYYNGEERAKGNILERFSAQQFPDLHSELNLSSLELGDSALYFCASSVVGDSPLHFGNGTRLTVT.

The chain combines TRBV4-3 with TRBJ2-5. The CDR3 has 16 residues. The germline gives CDR1 LGHNA, CDR2 YSLEER. Here the CDR3 reads CASSQDRGIGKETQYF.

The rearrangement links TRBV6-1 to TRBJ2-7; TCRdb selects TRBD1, and the lack of DNA leaves this call unchecked. The CDR3 is 15 residues long. Germline CDR1 and CDR2: MNHNS and SASEGT. The CDR3 here is CASSGRDLTSYEQYF.

This chain joins TRBV20-1 and TRBJ2-1; TCRdb names TRBD1, which stays unverified in the absence of DNA. Germline CDR1 DFQATT, CDR2 SNEGSKA (reference sequence). This CDR3 has 14 residues. The CDR3: CSAHGGGAPDEQFF.

V and J are TRBV27 and TRBJ1-3. The CDR3 is made up of 15 amino acids. CDR1 is MNHEY, CDR2 SMNVEV, per germline (reference sequence). The CDR3 loop reads CASSSGSSSGNTTYF.